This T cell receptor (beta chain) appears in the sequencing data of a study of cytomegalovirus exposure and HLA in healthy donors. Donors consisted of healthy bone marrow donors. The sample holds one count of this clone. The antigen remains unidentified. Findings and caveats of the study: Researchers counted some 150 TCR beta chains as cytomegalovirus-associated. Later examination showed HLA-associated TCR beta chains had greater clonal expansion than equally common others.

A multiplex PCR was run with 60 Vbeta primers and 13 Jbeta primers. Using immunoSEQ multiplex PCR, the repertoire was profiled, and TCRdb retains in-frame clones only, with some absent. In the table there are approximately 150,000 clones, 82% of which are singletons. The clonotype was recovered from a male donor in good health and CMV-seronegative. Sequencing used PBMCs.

CDR3 loop: CASSPGWGTARADTQYF. The CDR3 DNA is TGCGCCAGCAGCCCCGGCTGGGGGACTGCGAGGGCAGATACGCAGTATTTT. The chain employs TRBV4-3 and TRBJ2-3; perhaps TRBD2 as D (6 bases). With 4 bases removed from V and 4 bases from J, the gap between germline ends came to 21 bases. The CDR3 covers 17 residues. Germline values: CDR1 LGHNA, CDR2 YSLEER.